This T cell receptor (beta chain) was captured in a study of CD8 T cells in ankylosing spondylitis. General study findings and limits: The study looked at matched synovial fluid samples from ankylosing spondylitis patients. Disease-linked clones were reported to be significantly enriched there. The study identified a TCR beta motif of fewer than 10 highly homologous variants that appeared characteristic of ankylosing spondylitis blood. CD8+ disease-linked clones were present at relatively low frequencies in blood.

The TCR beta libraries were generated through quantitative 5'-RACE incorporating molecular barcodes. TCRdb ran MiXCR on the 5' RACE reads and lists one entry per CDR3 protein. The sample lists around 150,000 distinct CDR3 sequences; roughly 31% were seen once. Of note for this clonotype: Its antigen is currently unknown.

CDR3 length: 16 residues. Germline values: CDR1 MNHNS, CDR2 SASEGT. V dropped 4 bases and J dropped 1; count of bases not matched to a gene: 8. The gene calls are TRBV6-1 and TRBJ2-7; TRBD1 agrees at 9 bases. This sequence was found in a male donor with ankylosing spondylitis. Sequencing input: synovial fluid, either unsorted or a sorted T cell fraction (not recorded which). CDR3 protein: CASSGVTGGRSYEQYF. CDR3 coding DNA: TGTGCCAGCAGTGGTGTAACAGGGGGCAGATCCTACGAGCAGTACTTC.